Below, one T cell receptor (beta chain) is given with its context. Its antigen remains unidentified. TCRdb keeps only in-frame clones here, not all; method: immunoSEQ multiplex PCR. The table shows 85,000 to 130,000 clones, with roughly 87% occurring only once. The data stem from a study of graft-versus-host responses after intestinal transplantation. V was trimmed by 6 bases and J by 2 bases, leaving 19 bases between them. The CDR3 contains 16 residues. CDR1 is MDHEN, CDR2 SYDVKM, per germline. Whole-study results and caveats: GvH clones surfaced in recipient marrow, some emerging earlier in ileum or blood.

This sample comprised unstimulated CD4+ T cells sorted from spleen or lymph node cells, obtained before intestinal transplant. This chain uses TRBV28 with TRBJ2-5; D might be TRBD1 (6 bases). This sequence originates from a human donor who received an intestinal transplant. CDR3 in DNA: TGTGCCAGCAGCAAAGAAACGACAGGCCTTCAAGAGACCCAGTACTTC. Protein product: CASSKETTGLQETQYF.